This record concerns one TCR beta chain sequence. V shed 7 bases and J 7 bases; nucleotides not matched to a gene: 16. The CDR3 loop spans 16 amino acids. Germline values: CDR1 MDHEN, CDR2 SYDVKM. The sample belongs to a study of blood T cell repertoires in COVID-19. Whole-study context: Both acute and convalescent COVID-19 samples were obtained from the United States, Italy and Spain. Sample material is recorded as cDNA or gDNA derived from T cells, B-cell-depleted T cells, or PBMCs.

Sequencing was performed with immunoSEQ multiplex PCR; in TCRdb, only in-frame clones are kept and a portion is missing. The sample gives some 240,000 clones, 89% of which show up once; around 4.6% is in the top ten. The chain joins TRBV28 to TRBJ1-5; TRBD1 agrees at 7 bases. Material: peripheral blood. This TCR came from a woman aged 40 to 50 who had recovered from COVID-19. The CDR3 DNA is TGTGCCAGCATCCGACAGGGACCCCTGAGAGGGCAGCCCCAGCATTTT. Translated, it gives CASIRQGPLRGQPQHF. The full variable domain, with the rest looked up from reference TRBV28 and TRBJ1-5, is DVKVTQSSRYLVKRTGEKVFLECVQDMDHENMFWYRQDPGLGLRLIYFSYDVKMKEKGDIPEGYSVSREKKERFSLILESASTNQTSMYLCASIRQGPLRGQPQHFGDGTRLSIL.